Below, 15 T cell receptor beta chains from the same sample are listed, as sequenced in a study of graft-versus-host responses after intestinal transplantation. No antigen has been assigned to these receptors. Only in-frame clones appear in the TCRdb table, and some are missing; sequencing was by immunoSEQ multiplex PCR. Of about 85,000 clones in the sample, about 91% were seen once. The material sequenced was unstimulated CD8+ T cells sorted from spleen or lymph node cells, taken before transplant. The receptor set was obtained from a human donor who was the organ donor for an intestinal transplant.

The J gene is TRBJ2-3, the V gene TRBV19; TRBD2 agrees at 7 bases. Trimming removed 6 bases from V and 2 bases from J; junction bases left unmatched: 14. The germline gives CDR1 LNHDA, CDR2 SQIVND (reference sequence). The CDR3 length is 17 residues. CDR3 region: CASSHSGPAGTTDTQYF. CDR3 coding DNA: TGTGCCAGTAGCCATTCCGGACCAGCGGGGACCACAGATACGCAGTATTTT. Full variable domain (outside the CDR3, taken from reference TRBV19 and TRBJ2-3): DGGITQSPKYLFRKEGQNVTLSCEQNLNHDAMYWYRQDPGQGLRLIYYSQIVNDFQKGDIAEGYSVSREKKESFPLTVTSAQKNPTAFYLCASSHSGPAGTTDTQYFGPGTRLTVL.

V gene TRBV27 combines with J gene TRBJ2-1; D may be TRBD1 or TRBD2 (5 bases each). The CDR3 covers 13 residues. Per germline, CDR1 MNHEY and CDR2 SMNVEV (reference sequence). V lost 0 bases to trimming and J lost 7 bases, with 7 bases between them. CDR3 nucleotides: TGTGCCAGCAGTTTATCCTGGGGGAATGAGCAGTTCTTC. It is translated as CASSLSWGNEQFF.

The chain links TRBV6-5 to TRBJ2-7; 8 nucleotides line up with TRBD1. V was clipped by 6 bases and J by 4 bases; unmatched bases: 5. This CDR3 has 13 amino acids. Germline values: CDR1 MNHEY, CDR2 SVGAGI. The CDR3, as DNA: TGTGCCAGCAGACAGGGGGAGACGTACGAGCAGTACTTC. Its translation: CASRQGETYEQYF.

This chain connects TRBV6-5 to TRBJ1-6; D gene unclear. The CDR3 spans 11 residues. Germline V lookup: CDR1 MNHEY, CDR2 SVGAGI. Trimming removed 6 bases at V and 7 bases at J, with 4 bases between. This CDR3 reads CASRGNSPLHF. CDR3 nucleotide sequence: TGTGCCAGCAGGGGGAATTCACCCCTCCACTTT.

The chain carries TRBV13 and TRBJ2-5; TRBD1 might be the D (6 bases). Looked up from germline, CDR1 is PRHDT and CDR2 is FYEKMQ (reference sequence). This CDR3 has 13 residues. V lost 5 bases and J lost 1, with 8 bases in between. In DNA, the CDR3 is TGTGCCAGCAGCCCGGACAGCCAAGAGACCCAGTACTTC. This sequence encodes CASSPDSQETQYF.

V gene TRBV19 combines with J gene TRBJ1-1, with D perhaps matching TRBD1 (6 bases). Trimming removed 1 base at V and 2 bases at J, with 11 bases between. The CDR3 consists of 15 residues. From germline, CDR1 is LNHDA and CDR2 SQIVND (reference sequence). The CDR3 is CASSIGTGANTEAFF. The CDR3 DNA is TGTGCCAGTAGTATAGGTACGGGGGCTAACACTGAAGCTTTCTTT.

V gene TRBV9 combines with J gene TRBJ1-1; 10 nucleotides match TRBD1. With V trimmed by 4 bases and J by 6 bases, 15 bases remained unmatched. The germline V gene encodes CDR1 SGDLS and CDR2 YYNGEE. The CDR3 consists of 17 residues. The DNA of the CDR3 is TGTGCCAGCAGCCCTCACCCTTCCGGGACAGGGGATCCTGAAGCTTTCTTT. It specifies CASSPHPSGTGDPEAFF.

The V call is TRBV6-6, the J call TRBJ1-2, with D possibly matching TRBD1 (6 bases). This CDR3 is built from 16 residues. Germline lookup yields CDR1 MNHNY and CDR2 SVGAGI (reference sequence). V was cut by 5 bases and J by 2 bases, with 18 bases left in between. CDR3 nucleotides: TGTGCCAGCAGTCACCTCCACAGGGATCGCAACTATGGCTACACCTTC. Its protein is CASSHLHRDRNYGYTF.

The V and J genes are TRBV27 and TRBJ2-7; D gene unclear. There are 14 residues in the CDR3. V was shortened by 0 bases and J by 1 base, with 7 bases between the two germline ends. Germline CDR1 MNHEY, CDR2 SMNVEV (reference sequence). DNA of the CDR3: TGTGCCAGCAGTTTATCGCCTATATCCTACGAGCAGTACTTC. It encodes CASSLSPISYEQYF.

This clone was picked up one time. The chain employs TRBV27 and TRBJ1-5, with 9 bases that match TRBD1. Trimming cost V 5 bases and J 7 bases; bases outside gene matches: 6. Germline V gene lookup returns CDR1 MNHEY and CDR2 SMNVEV (reference sequence). The CDR3 is made up of 14 amino acids. The CDR3 DNA reads as TGTGCCAGCAGTACCGGGACAGGGTCCCAGCCCCAGCATTTT. This sequence encodes CASSTGTGSQPQHF.

The genes are TRBV18 and TRBJ2-7; 9 bases map to TRBD1. The CDR3 is 15 amino acids. Germline CDR1 KGHSH, CDR2 LQKENI. V lost 3 bases and J lost 3; bases outside the gene matches: 6. In DNA, the CDR3 is TGTGCCAGCTCACCCGGGACAGGGTTTATCTACGAGCAGTACTTC. Amino acid sequence: CASSPGTGFIYEQYF.

The DNA of the CDR3 is TGCGCCAGCAGCCAAGTTGGTACACACACAACTAATGAAAAACTGTTTTTT. This gives the protein CASSQVGTHTTNEKLFF. This chain joins TRBV4-1 and TRBJ1-4; D not certain. CDR1 MGHRA and CDR2 YSYEKL come from the germline V gene. Trimming cost V 1 base and J 0 bases, with 12 bases left between them. The CDR3 consists of 17 residues.

The rearrangement uses TRBV27 and TRBJ1-2, with 8 positions matching TRBD1. Per germline, CDR1 MNHEY and CDR2 SMNVEV (reference sequence). The CDR3 is 14 amino acids. V shed 4 bases and J 3 bases; nucleotides not matched to a gene: 4. CDR3: CASSSGQGDYGYTF. In nucleotides, the CDR3 is TGTGCCAGCAGTTCCGGACAGGGTGACTATGGCTACACCTTC.

With regard to this clone: Other DNA sequences in this specimen translate into the identical CDR3. The chain employs TRBV5-1 and TRBJ2-1; 10 bases match TRBD2. The length of the CDR3 is 15 residues. With V trimmed by 0 bases and J by 3 bases, 0 bases remained unmatched. Germline V gene sequence: CDR1 SGHRS, CDR2 YFSETQ. The CDR3, as DNA: TGCGCCAGCAGCTTGGGGACTAGCGGCTACAATGAGCAGTTCTTC. Residues: CASSLGTSGYNEQFF.

The chain is built from TRBV29-1 and TRBJ2-1; the D is unclear. Germline assignment: CDR1 SQVTM and CDR2 ANQGSEA. This CDR3 is built from 13 residues. The V end was cut by 5 bases, the J end by 0 bases, with 8 bases between. DNA of the CDR3: TGCAGCGTTCAGGCTCCCTCCTACAATGAGCAGTTCTTC. Amino acid sequence: CSVQAPSYNEQFF.